Below are 9 T cell receptor beta chains sequenced from a single sample in a study of STAT5B mutations in CD4+ large granular lymphocyte leukemia. The data were produced by immunoSEQ multiplex PCR, yet TCRdb's version contains in-frame clones alone and is incomplete. This table holds about 28,000 clones, 65% to 80% found once. The sample comprised CD4+ T cells from blood buffy coats. These receptors were collected from a human donor in good health.

The rearrangement uses TRBV5-6 and TRBJ2-7; no firm D call. The CDR3 runs to 15 residues. Trimming left V 0 bases short and J 3 bases short, with 13 bases between. The germline gives CDR1 SGHDT, CDR2 YYEEEE. The CDR3 reads CASSLARISDYEQYV. CDR3 nucleotide sequence: TGTGCCAGCAGCTTGGCCAGGATAAGCGACTACGAGCAGTACGTC.

The rearrangement uses TRBV29-1 and TRBJ1-2; TRBD1 aligns across 9 bases. Unmatched junction bases numbered 6, after V lost 3 bases and J lost 7 bases. Germline V gene lookup returns CDR1 SQVTM and CDR2 ANQGSEA. This CDR3 is built from 13 residues. The CDR3 sequence: CSVEGHRGPGYTF. The CDR3 nucleotides are TGCAGCGTTGAGGGTCACAGGGGGCCTGGCTACACCTTC.

There are a few counts of this clone. J is TRBJ1-2 and V is TRBV5-1, with 8 bases fitting TRBD1. The V segment lost 2 bases and the J segment 3 bases; nucleotides outside the gene matches: 6. Per germline, CDR1 SGHRS and CDR2 YFSETQ. This CDR3 has 15 amino acids. The CDR3 bases are TGCGCCAGCAGCTTACAGGGGGACCGTGACTATGGCTACACCTTC. Protein: CASSLQGDRDYGYTF.

The J gene is TRBJ1-4, the V gene TRBV5-1, with a weak D call TRBD1 (6 bases). The V end lost 0 bases, the J end lost 7 bases, and 13 bases lay between the germline ends. This CDR3 has 15 residues. In germline, CDR1 is SGHRS, CDR2 YFSETQ. The CDR3: CASSLARGFGEKLFF. The CDR3 DNA sequence: TGCGCCAGCAGCTTGGCGAGGGGGTTCGGTGAAAAACTGTTTTTT.

This clone was detected only a few times. The chain recombines TRBV7-9 with TRBJ1-1, with D possibly being TRBD1 (5 bases). The germline gives CDR1 SEHNR, CDR2 FQNEAQ (reference sequence). With 7 bases removed from V and 6 bases from J, the gap between germline ends came to 24 bases. This CDR3 region has 16 residues. The CDR3 is CASTMTSGGGSAEAFF. The CDR3 DNA is TGTGCCAGCACCATGACCTCAGGTGGGGGATCGGCTGAAGCTTTCTTT.

The CDR3 nucleotides read TGCGCCAGCAGCTTAACGGGCTCCTATAATTCACCCCTCCACTTT. Encoded protein: CASSLTGSYNSPLHF. V usage is TRBV5-1 and J usage is TRBJ1-6; D is ambiguous. Between the trimmed V and J ends, which lost 2 bases and 0 bases, there was a span of 6 bases. This CDR3 spans 15 amino acids. CDR1 is SGHRS and CDR2 is YFSETQ in the germline V gene.

The CDR3 nucleotides read TGCAGTGCTAGAACTTTCTACGAGCAGTACGTC. Amino acids: CSARTFYEQYV. The chain uses TRBV20-1 and TRBJ2-7, with D uncertain. Trimming stripped 2 bases from V and 3 bases from J, with 5 bases between. CDR3 size: 11 residues. The germline V gene has CDR1 DFQATT and CDR2 SNEGSKA (reference sequence).

The rearrangement joins TRBV6-1 to TRBJ2-7; a weak D match, TRBD1 (6 bases). The V end lost 4 bases, the J end lost 4 bases, and 8 bases lay between the germline ends. Germline V CDR1 and CDR2: MNHNS, SASEGT. This CDR3 is 12 amino acids long. The CDR3 bases are TGTGCCAGCAGTGTACAGGGTTACGAGCAGTACTTC. It codes for CASSVQGYEQYF.

V gene TRBV28 combines with J gene TRBJ1-2; D gene ambiguous. The V gene lost 3 bases and the J gene lost 5 bases, with 13 bases spanning the gap. CDR3 length: 14 amino acids. The germline gives CDR1 MDHEN, CDR2 SYDVKM. This chain's CDR3 is CASSFRAARYGYTF. The CDR3 region has the DNA TGTGCCAGCAGTTTTAGGGCAGCCCGATATGGCTACACCTTC.